This T cell receptor (beta chain) derives from a study of radiation and T cells in renal cell carcinoma. Time point meaning: blood 2 weeks post-SBRT. Treatment given: 15 Gy SBRT to primary tumor, nephrectomy 4 weeks later. Radiation-treated patients gave blood at baseline, week 2 and week 4. Notes on the study in general: Without pretreatment biopsies, baseline tumor clonotype presence was undetermined. In blood, top tumor clones expanded by 2 weeks, shrinking by 4.

Sequenced by immunoSEQ multiplex PCR; TCRdb stores in-frame clones only, minus some. The data show fewer than 150,000 clones, about 88% seen once. Turning to this clone: The antigen remains undetermined.

V shed 6 bases and J shed 1 base, with 10 bases lying between them. This CDR3 comprises 14 residues. Germline CDR1 MNHNS, CDR2 SASEGT. This chain uses TRBV6-1 with TRBJ1-5; D is ambiguous. The sample consisted of blood, taken from a patient whose treatment included radiotherapy and nephrectomy. The origin of this receptor is a woman aged 70-85 years with renal cell carcinoma. CDR3 protein: CASRELLSNQPQHF. Written as DNA, the CDR3 is TGTGCCAGCAGAGAACTTTTGAGCAATCAGCCCCAGCATTTT.